One TCR beta chain is described in this entry. Sequencing used immunoSEQ multiplex PCR; TCRdb keeps in-frame clones, though not all of them. This sample carries about 200,000 clones, roughly nine tenths of them seen once, and the ten largest clones take 20% to 25%. The V gene's germline CDR1 is SGDLS and CDR2 YYNGEE. The CDR3 runs to 15 residues. Trimming took 1 base from V and 4 from J, leaving 15 bases between them. The sample belongs to a study of blood T cell repertoires in COVID-19. Across the whole study: The analysed material was cDNA or gDNA that came from T cells, B-cell-depleted T cells, or PBMCs.

The sequence derives from a man aged 55 to 70 with active or convalescent COVID-19. The sequenced sample consisted of peripheral blood. The chain is built from TRBV9 and TRBJ2-7; TRBD1 might be the D (7 bases). The CDR3 loop is CASSVLAGQSYEQYF. CDR3 nucleotides: TGTGCCAGCAGCGTATTGGCGGGACAGAGTTACGAGCAGTACTTC.